These 17 T cell receptor beta chains came from one sample sequenced in a study of early T cells in non-severe SARS-CoV-2 infection. TCRdb fed the 5' RACE reads into MiXCR, producing one record per CDR3 protein. The data hold 75,000 to 100,000 distinct CDR3 sequences, with around 14% observed a single time. Material for sequencing was whole blood. Receptors were obtained from an adult who was a healthcare worker with PCR-confirmed SARS-CoV-2 infection or an uninfected control (not recorded which).

In this sample, this clonotype turned up a few times. Here the CDR3 reads CASGGQGTEAFF. The CDR3 nucleotides are TGCGCCAGCGGGGGCCAGGGCACTGAAGCTTTCTTT. The chain has TRBV4-1 and TRBJ1-1; D possibly corresponds to TRBD1 (6 bases). The germline V gene encodes CDR1 MGHRA and CDR2 YSYEKL. V lost 8 bases and J 4 bases, leaving 11 bases between the germline ends. This CDR3 is 12 amino acids long.

The chain has TRBV20-1 and TRBJ2-1; D possibly corresponds to TRBD2 (5 bases). V was pared by 0 bases and J by 1 base, with 22 bases between. Germline V gene data show CDR1 as DFQATT and CDR2 as SNEGSKA (reference sequence). CDR3 length: 19 amino acids. The CDR3 DNA follows: TGCAGTGCTAGAGATCTTAAGGACTTAACGCGAAGGTCCTACAATGAGCAGTTCTTC. Translating it yields CSARDLKDLTRRSYNEQFF.

This clonotype was recorded a few times. The chain employs TRBV20-1 and TRBJ1-5; TRBD1 is a possible D gene (5 bases). The CDR3 extends over 14 amino acids. Germline CDR1 reads DFQATT; CDR2 reads SNEGSKA (reference sequence). The CDR3 DNA reads TGCAGCGTGGTCGGGGGGTACGGCAATCAGCCCCAGCATTTT. Translation gives CSVVGGYGNQPQHF.

The sample holds a few counts of this clonotype. The chain joins TRBV20-1 to TRBJ2-5, with D possibly being TRBD1 or TRBD2 (6 bases each). Germline loops: CDR1 DFQATT, CDR2 SNEGSKA (reference sequence). CDR3 length equals 14 residues. V was shortened by 0 bases and J by 5 bases, with 13 bases between the two germline ends. CDR3 in DNA: TGCAGTGCTAGAGATATTACAGGGAGGGAGACCCAGTACTTC. Translation gives CSARDITGRETQYF.

This clonotype occurred a few times. This chain links TRBV3-1 with TRBJ2-1, with D hard to call. Trimming pared 1 base from V and 3 bases from J, leaving 7 bases between. The germline gives CDR1 LGHDT, CDR2 YNNKEL (reference sequence). The CDR3 loop spans 14 amino acids. Written as DNA, the CDR3 is TGTGCCAGCAGCCAAGTGCCTCTCTACAATGAGCAGTTCTTC. Protein: CASSQVPLYNEQFF.

The chain recombines TRBV27 with TRBJ2-7; D call uncertain. The CDR3 runs to 15 residues. Germline loops: CDR1 MNHEY, CDR2 SMNVEV (reference sequence). Trimming took off 3 bases at V and 0 bases at J, with 12 bases between the two ends. CDR3 bases: TGTGCCAGCAGTTTGAGAGTGAGGAGCTCCTACGAGCAGTACTTC. It translates to CASSLRVRSSYEQYF.

On this clonotype itself: At one end, the junction sequence differs from germline, possibly due to a read error. V usage is TRBV13 and J usage is TRBJ2-1; no definite D call. CDR3 size: 15 residues. Looked up from germline, CDR1 is PRHDT and CDR2 is FYEKMQ (reference sequence). CDR3 DNA sequence: TGTGCCAGCACCTTACTGGGCGGCTCCTACAATGAGCAGTTCTTC. Amino acid sequence: CASTLLGGSYNEQFF.

This clonotype was found many times. The rearrangement links TRBV29-1 to TRBJ1-5, with D possibly TRBD1 on 5 matching bases. The CDR3 is 13 residues long. Germline V gives CDR1 SQVTM, CDR2 ANQGSEA. V dropped 4 bases and J dropped 8 bases, with 15 bases sitting between them. CDR3 DNA sequence: TGCAGCGTTGGAGACAGAGCAAACGAGCCCCAGCATTTT. Protein product: CSVGDRANEPQHF.

This clonotype occurred many times. This chain links TRBV10-3 with TRBJ1-5, with D hard to call. The CDR3 consists of 12 residues. The germline V and J ends were trimmed by 2 bases and 2 bases, with 1 base remaining between them. Germline CDR1 ENHRY, CDR2 SYGVKD. For the CDR3, the DNA is TGTGCCATCAGTGAGGGCAATCAGCCCCAGCATTTT. Translation gives CAISEGNQPQHF.

This clonotype was found a few times. This chain uses TRBV2 with TRBJ2-1; TRBD2 aligns across 12 bases. CDR3 size: 17 residues. Germline CDR1 SNHLY, CDR2 FYNNEI. Germline trimming cut 4 bases from V and 5 bases from J; bases unmatched to any gene: 9. The CDR3 sequence: CASSVDIRTSGNNEQFF. As DNA, the CDR3 is TGTGCCAGCAGTGTGGACATCCGGACTAGCGGGAACAATGAGCAGTTCTTC. The complete variable domain, with remaining parts taken from reference TRBV2 and TRBJ2-1, reads EPEVTQTPSHQVTQMGQEVILRCVPISNHLYFYWYRQILGQKVEFLVSFYNNEISEKSEIFDDQFSVERPDGSNFTLKIRSTKLEDSAMYFCASSVDIRTSGNNEQFFGPGTRLTVL.

This clonotype occurred a few times. CDR3 in DNA: TGTGCCAGTAGTGCCCGGGACAGCCAGTACTATGGCTACACCTTC. It yields the protein CASSARDSQYYGYTF. This sequence joins TRBV19 and TRBJ1-2; TRBD1 matches at 7 bases. The CDR3 covers 15 residues. CDR1 and CDR2 from the germline V gene are LNHDA and SQIVND (reference sequence). V lost 5 bases and J lost 3; bases outside the gene matches: 9.

This clonotype was detected a few times. The V gene is TRBV20-1, the J gene TRBJ1-2; D not certain. CDR1 and CDR2 (germline): DFQATT, SNEGSKA (reference sequence). Trimming took off 1 base at V and 8 bases at J, with 14 bases between the two ends. The CDR3 extends over 13 amino acids. The CDR3 loop reads CSARGEGTGGYTF. The DNA for the CDR3 is TGCAGTGCTAGAGGGGAAGGCACCGGGGGCTACACCTTC.

The V gene is TRBV29-1, the J gene TRBJ2-7; tentative D call: TRBD1 (5 bases). The germline gives CDR1 SQVTM, CDR2 ANQGSEA. This CDR3 region has 11 residues. CDR3 amino acids: CGASYHYEQYF. The CDR3 nucleotides read TGCGGGGCCAGCTACCACTACGAGCAGTACTTC.

This chain uses TRBV11-3 with TRBJ2-7; 11 bases align to TRBD1. This CDR3 contains 13 residues. J lost 7 bases, V lost 5 bases, and 4 bases had no gene match. In germline, CDR1 is SGHNT, CDR2 YENEEA. Here the CDR3 DNA reads TGTGCCAGCAGCCGGGACAGGGGGGATGAGCAGTACTTC. Its translation: CASSRDRGDEQYF.

J is TRBJ2-3 and V is TRBV6-4, with TRBD2 matching over 10 bases. This CDR3 contains 15 residues. V trimming: 4 bases; J trimming: 4 bases; junction bases outside the gene matches: 5. The germline CDR1 and CDR2 sequences are MRHNA and SNTAGT. The CDR3 sequence: CASSASGSAADTQYF. In nucleotides, the CDR3 is TGTGCCAGCAGTGCTAGCGGGAGCGCGGCAGATACGCAGTATTTT.

This clonotype showed up just a few times. The chain carries TRBV9 and TRBJ2-1; D remains unclear. CDR1 and CDR2 (germline): SGDLS, YYNGEE. V lost 4 bases and J 3 bases, leaving 17 bases between the germline ends. The CDR3 contains 16 residues. The CDR3 DNA reads TGTGCCAGCAGCACGGTGTCGGACCTATACTACAATGAGCAGTTCTTC. It yields the protein CASSTVSDLYYNEQFF. Full variable domain (missing parts from reference TRBV9 and TRBJ2-1): DSGVTQTPKHLITATGQRVTLRCSPRSGDLSVYWYQQSLDQGLQFLIQYYNGEERAKGNILERFSAQQFPDLHSELNLSSLELGDSALYFCASSTVSDLYYNEQFFGPGTRLTVL.

This sequence joins TRBV19 and TRBJ2-3, with D possibly TRBD2 on 5 matching bases. Germline CDR1 and CDR2: LNHDA and SQIVND (reference sequence). The CDR3 consists of 16 residues. V lost 6 bases, J lost 0 bases, and 16 bases lay in between. In DNA form, the CDR3 reads TGTGCCAGTAGCCCGGCAGCGGAACCTAGCACAGATACGCAGTATTTT. This sequence encodes CASSPAAEPSTDTQYF.